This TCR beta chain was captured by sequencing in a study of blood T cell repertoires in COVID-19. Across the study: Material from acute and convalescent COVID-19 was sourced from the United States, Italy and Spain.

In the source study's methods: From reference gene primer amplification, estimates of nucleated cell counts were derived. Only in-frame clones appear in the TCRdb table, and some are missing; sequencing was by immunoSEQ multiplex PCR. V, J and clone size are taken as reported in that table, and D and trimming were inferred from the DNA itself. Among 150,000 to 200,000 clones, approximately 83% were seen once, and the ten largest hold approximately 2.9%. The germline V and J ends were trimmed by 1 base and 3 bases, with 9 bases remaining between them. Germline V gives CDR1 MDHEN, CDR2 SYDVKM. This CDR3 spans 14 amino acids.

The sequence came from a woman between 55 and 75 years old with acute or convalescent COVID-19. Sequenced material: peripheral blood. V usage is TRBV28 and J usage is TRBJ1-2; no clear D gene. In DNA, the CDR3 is TGTGCCAGCAGTTTATTAGGCCAGGACTATGGCTACACCTTC. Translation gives CASSLLGQDYGYTF.